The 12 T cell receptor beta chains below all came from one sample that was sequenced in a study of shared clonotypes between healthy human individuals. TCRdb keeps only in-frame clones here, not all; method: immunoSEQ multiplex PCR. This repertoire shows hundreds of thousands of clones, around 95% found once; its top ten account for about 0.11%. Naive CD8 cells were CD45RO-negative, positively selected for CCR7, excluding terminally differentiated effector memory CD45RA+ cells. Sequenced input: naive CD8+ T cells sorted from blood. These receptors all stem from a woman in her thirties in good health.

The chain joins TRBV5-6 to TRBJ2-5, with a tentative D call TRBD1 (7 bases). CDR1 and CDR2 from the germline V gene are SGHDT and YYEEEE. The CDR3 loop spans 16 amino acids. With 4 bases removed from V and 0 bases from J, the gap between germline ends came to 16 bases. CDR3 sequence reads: CASSKRRDSYQETQYF. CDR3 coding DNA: TGTGCCAGCAGCAAGAGGAGGGACAGCTACCAAGAGACCCAGTACTTC.

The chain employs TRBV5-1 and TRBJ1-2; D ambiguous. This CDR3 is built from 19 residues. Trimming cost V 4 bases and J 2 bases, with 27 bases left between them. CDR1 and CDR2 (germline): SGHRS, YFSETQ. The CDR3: CASSASQTRPLPENYGYTF. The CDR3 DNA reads TGCGCCAGCAGCGCCAGCCAGACGAGACCACTCCCCGAGAACTATGGCTACACCTTC.

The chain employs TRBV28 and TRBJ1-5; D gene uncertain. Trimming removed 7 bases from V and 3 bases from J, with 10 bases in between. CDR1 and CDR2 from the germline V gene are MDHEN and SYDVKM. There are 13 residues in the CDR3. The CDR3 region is CASKQHLNQPQHF. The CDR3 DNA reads TGTGCCAGCAAGCAGCACCTCAATCAGCCCCAGCATTTT.

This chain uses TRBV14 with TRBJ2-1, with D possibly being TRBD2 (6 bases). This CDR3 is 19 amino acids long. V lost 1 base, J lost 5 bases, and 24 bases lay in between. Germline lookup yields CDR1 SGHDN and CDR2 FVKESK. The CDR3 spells CASSQGRAWEEGENNEQFF. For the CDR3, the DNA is TGTGCCAGCAGCCAAGGGCGCGCATGGGAGGAGGGAGAAAACAATGAGCAGTTCTTC.

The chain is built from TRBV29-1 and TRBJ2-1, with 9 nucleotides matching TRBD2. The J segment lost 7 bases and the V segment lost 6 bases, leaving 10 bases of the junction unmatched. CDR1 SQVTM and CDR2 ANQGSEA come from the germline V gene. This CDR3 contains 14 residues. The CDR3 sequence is CSVAGGSGMNEQFF. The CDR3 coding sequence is TGCAGCGTCGCGGGAGGGAGCGGGATGAATGAGCAGTTCTTC.

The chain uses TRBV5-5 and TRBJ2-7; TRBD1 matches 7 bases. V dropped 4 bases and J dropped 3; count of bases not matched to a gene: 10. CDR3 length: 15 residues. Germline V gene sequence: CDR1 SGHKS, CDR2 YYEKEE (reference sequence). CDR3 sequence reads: CASSAVATGNYEQYF. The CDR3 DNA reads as TGTGCCAGCAGCGCCGTGGCGACAGGGAACTACGAGCAGTACTTC.

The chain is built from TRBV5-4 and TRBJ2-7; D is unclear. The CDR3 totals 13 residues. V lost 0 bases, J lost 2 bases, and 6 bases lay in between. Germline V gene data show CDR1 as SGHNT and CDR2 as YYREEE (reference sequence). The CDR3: CASSLETTYEQYF. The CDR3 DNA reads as TGTGCCAGCAGCTTGGAAACGACCTACGAGCAGTACTTC.

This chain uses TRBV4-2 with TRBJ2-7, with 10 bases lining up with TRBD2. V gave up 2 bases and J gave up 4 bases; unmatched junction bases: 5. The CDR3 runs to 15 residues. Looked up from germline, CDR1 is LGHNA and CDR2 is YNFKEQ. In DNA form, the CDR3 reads TGTGCCAGCAGCCAATCTAGCGGGAGTGGTTACGAGCAGTACTTC. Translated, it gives CASSQSSGSGYEQYF.

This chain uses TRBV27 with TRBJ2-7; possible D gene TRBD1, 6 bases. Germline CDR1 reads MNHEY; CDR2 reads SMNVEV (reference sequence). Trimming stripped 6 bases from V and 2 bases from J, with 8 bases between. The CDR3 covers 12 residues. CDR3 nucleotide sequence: TGTGCCAGCAGGGGGGCTCCCTACGAGCAGTACTTC. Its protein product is CASRGAPYEQYF.

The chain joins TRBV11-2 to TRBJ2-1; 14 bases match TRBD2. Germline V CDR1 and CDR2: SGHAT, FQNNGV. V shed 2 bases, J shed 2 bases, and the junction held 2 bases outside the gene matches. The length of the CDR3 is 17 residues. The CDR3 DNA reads TGTGCCAGCAGCTTAAGACTAGCGGGAGGGCCCTACAATGAGCAGTTCTTC. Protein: CASSLRLAGGPYNEQFF.

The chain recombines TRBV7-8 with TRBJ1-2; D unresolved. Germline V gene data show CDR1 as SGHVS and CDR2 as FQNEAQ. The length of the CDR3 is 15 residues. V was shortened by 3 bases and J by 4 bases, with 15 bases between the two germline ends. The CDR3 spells CASSFTLVGGYGYTF. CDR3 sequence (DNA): TGTGCCAGCAGCTTTACCCTGGTTGGAGGCTATGGCTACACCTTC.

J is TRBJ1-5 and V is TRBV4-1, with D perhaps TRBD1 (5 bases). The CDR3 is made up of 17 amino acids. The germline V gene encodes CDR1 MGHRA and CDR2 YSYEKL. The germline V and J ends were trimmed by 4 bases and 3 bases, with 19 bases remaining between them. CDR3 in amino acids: CASSPQVLGGDNQPQHF. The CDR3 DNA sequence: TGCGCCAGCAGCCCGCAGGTCCTTGGGGGGGACAATCAGCCCCAGCATTTT.